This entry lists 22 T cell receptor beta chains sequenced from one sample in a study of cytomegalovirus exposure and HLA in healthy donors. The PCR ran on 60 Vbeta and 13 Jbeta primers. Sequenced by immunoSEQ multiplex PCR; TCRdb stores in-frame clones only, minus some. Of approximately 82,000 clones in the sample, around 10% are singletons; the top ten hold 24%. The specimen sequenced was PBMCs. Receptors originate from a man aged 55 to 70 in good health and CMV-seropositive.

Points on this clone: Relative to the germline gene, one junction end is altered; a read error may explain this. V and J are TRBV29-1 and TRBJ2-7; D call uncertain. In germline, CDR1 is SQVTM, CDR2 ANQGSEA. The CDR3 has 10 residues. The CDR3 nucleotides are TGCAGCGTTCCAGGTTACGAGAAGTACTTT. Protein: CSVPGYEKYF.

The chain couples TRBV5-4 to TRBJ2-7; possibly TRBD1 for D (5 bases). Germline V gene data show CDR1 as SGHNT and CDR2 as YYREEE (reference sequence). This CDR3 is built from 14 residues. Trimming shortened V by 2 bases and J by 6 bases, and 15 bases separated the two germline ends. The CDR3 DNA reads TGTGCCAGCAGCTTAGGGGCCCCATCGAGCGAGCAGTACTTC. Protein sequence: CASSLGAPSSEQYF.

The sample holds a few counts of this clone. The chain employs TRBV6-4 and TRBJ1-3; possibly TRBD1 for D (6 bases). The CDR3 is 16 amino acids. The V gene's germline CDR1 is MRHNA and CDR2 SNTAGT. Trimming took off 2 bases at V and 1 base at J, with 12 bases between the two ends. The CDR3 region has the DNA TGTGCCAGCAGTGACCCTGAAGGGGGTTCTGGAAACACCATATATTTT. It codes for CASSDPEGGSGNTIYF.

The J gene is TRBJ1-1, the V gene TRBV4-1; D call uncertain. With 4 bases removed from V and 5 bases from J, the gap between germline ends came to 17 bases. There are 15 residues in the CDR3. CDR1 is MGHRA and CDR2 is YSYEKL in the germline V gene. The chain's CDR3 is CASSLGLGGRTEAFF. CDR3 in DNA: TGCGCCAGCAGCCTTGGCTTGGGAGGCCGGACTGAAGCTTTCTTT.

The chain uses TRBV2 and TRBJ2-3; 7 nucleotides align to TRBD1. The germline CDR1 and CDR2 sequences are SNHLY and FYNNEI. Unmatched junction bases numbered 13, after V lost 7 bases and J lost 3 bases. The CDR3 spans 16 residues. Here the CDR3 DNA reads TGTGCCAGCACCCTACTCGGACAGGTAGGGACAGATACGCAGTATTTT. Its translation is CASTLLGQVGTDTQYF. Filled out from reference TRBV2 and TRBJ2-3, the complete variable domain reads EPEVTQTPSHQVTQMGQEVILRCVPISNHLYFYWYRQILGQKVEFLVSFYNNEISEKSEIFDDQFSVERPDGSNFTLKIRSTKLEDSAMYFCASTLLGQVGTDTQYFGPGTRLTVL.

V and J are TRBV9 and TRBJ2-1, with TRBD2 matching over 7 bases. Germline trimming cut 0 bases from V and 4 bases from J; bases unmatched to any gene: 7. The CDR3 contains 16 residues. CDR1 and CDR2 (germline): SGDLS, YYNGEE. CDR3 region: CASSVGGSSGYNEQFF. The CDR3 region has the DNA TGTGCCAGCAGCGTAGGTGGGTCTAGCGGATACAATGAGCAGTTCTTC.

The chain's CDR3 is CATKEDFGMNTEAFF. DNA for the CDR3: TGTGCCACCAAAGAGGACTTTGGTATGAACACTGAAGCTTTCTTT. This chain joins TRBV6-4 and TRBJ1-1; D gene ambiguous. The CDR3 has 15 residues. CDR1 is MRHNA and CDR2 is SNTAGT in the germline V gene. V was pared by 10 bases and J by 0 bases, with 18 bases between.

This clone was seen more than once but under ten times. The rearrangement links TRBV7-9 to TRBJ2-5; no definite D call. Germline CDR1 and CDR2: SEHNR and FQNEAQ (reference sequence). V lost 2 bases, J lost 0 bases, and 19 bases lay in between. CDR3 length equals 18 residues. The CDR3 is CASSLPTVVGRDQETQYF. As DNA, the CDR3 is TGTGCCAGCAGCTTACCGACTGTCGTAGGCCGGGACCAAGAGACCCAGTACTTC.

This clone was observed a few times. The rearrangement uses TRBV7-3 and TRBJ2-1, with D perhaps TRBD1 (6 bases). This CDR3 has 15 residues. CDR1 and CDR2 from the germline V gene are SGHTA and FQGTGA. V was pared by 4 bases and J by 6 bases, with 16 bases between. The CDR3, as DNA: TGTGCCAGCAGCTCGGAGACAGGCAGGGTCAATGAGCAGTTCTTC. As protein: CASSSETGRVNEQFF.

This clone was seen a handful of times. The CDR3 region has the DNA TGTGCCAGCAGCTTGTTGCGGGGGTCCTACGAGCAGTACGTC. Translation: CASSLLRGSYEQYV. The chain couples TRBV5-8 to TRBJ2-7, with TRBD2 matching over 7 bases. This CDR3 comprises 14 residues. Germline V gene sequence: CDR1 SGHTS, CDR2 YDEGEE. The V segment lost 1 base and the J segment 1 base; nucleotides outside the gene matches: 2.

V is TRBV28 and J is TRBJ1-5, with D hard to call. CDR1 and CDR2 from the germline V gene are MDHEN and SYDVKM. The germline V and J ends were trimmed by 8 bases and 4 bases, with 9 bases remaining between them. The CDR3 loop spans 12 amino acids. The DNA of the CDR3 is TGTGCCAGCGTCAGGTCAAATCAGCCCCAGCATTTT. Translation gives CASVRSNQPQHF.

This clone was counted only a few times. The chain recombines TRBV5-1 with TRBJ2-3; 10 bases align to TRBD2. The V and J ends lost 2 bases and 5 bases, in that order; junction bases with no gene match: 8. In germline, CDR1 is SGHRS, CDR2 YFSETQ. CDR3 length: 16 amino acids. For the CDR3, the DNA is TGCGCCAGCAGCTTAGGCAGCGGGGGGGTAGGAGATACGCAGTATTTT. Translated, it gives CASSLGSGGVGDTQYF.

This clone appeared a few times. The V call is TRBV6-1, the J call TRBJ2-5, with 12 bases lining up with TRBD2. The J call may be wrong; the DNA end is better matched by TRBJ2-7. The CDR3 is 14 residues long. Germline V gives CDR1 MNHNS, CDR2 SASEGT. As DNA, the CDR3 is TGTGCCAGCAAAGGACTAGCGGGACGGGACGAGCAGTACTTC. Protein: CASKGLAGRDEQYF.

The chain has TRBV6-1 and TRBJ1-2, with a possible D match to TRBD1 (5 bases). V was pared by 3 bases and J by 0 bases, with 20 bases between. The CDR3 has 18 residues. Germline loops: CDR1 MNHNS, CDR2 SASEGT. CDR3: CASSDFKGRGSTNYGYTF. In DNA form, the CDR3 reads TGTGCCAGCAGTGATTTCAAGGGAAGGGGCAGCACTAACTATGGCTACACCTTC.

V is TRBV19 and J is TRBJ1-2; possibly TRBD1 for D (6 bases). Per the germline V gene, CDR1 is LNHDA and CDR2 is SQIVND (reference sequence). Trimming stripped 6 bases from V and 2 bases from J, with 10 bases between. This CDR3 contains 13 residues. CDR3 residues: CASRQGGNYGYTF. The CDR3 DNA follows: TGTGCCAGTAGGCAAGGGGGAAACTATGGCTACACCTTC.

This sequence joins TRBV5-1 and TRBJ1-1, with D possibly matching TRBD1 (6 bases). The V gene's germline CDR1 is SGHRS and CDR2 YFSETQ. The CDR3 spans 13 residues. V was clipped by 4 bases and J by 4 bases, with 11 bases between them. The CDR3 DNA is TGCGCCAGCAGCATCAACAGGGCCACTGAAGCTTTCTTT. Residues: CASSINRATEAFF.

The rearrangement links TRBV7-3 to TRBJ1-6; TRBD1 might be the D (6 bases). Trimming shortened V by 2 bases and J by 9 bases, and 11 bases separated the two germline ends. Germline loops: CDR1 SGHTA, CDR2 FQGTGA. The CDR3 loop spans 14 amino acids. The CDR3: CASSLGQGSSPLHF. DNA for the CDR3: TGTGCCAGCAGCTTAGGTCAGGGGAGTTCACCCCTCCACTTT.

This chain's CDR3 is CAIIQSNTGELFF. The CDR3 nucleotides read TGTGCCATCATACAGTCGAACACCGGGGAGCTGTTTTTT. The chain recombines TRBV28 with TRBJ2-2, with D unresolved. Germline CDR1 and CDR2: MDHEN and SYDVKM. V lost 10 bases and J lost 0, with 9 bases in between. This CDR3 has 13 residues. Drawing the rest from reference TRBV28 and TRBJ2-2, the complete variable domain is DVKVTQSSRYLVKRTGEKVFLECVQDMDHENMFWYRQDPGLGLRLIYFSYDVKMKEKGDIPEGYSVSREKKERFSLILESASTNQTSMYLCAIIQSNTGELFFGEGSRLTVL.

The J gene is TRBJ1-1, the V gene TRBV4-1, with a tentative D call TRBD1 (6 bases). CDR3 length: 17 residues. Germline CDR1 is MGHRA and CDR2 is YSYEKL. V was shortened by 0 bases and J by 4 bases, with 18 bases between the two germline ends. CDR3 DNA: TGCGCCAGCAGCCAAGAAACCGACTGGGGGCCAAGCACTGAAGCTTTCTTT. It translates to CASSQETDWGPSTEAFF.

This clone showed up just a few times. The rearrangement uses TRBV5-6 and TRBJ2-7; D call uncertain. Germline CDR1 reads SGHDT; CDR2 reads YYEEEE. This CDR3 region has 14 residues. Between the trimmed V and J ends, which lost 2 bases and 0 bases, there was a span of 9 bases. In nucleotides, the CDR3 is TGTGCCAGCAGCTTCCAGGTGAGCTCCTACGAGCAGTACTTC. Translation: CASSFQVSSYEQYF. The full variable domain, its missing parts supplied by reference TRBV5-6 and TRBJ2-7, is DAGVTQSPTHLIKTRGQQVTLRCSPKSGHDTVSWYQQALGQGPQFIFQYYEEEERQRGNFPDRFSGHQFPNYSSELNVNALLLGDSALYLCASSFQVSSYEQYFGPGTRLTVT.

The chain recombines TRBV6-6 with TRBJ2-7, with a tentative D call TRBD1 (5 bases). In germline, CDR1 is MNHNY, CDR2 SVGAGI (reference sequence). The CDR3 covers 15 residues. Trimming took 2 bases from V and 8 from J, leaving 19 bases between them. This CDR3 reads CASSYRQGNPYKQYF. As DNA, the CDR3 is TGTGCCAGCAGTTACAGGCAGGGAAACCCATACAAGCAGTACTTC.

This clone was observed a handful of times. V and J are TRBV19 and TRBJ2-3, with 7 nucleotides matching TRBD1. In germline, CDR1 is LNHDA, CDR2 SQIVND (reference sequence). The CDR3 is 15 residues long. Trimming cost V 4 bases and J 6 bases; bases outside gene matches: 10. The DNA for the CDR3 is TGTGCCAGTAGTACCCAACAGGGGAATGGGGATACGCAGTATTTT. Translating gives CASSTQQGNGDTQYF.